This T cell receptor beta chain was recorded in a study of blood T cell repertoires in COVID-19. In germline, CDR1 is SGHRS, CDR2 YFSETQ. The CDR3 runs 13 residues. Trimming removed 0 bases from V and 8 bases from J, with 11 bases in between. Each recovered donor of Cohort 3 presented with two negative PCRs, clearance, or symptom resolution. Using immunoSEQ multiplex PCR, the repertoire was profiled, and TCRdb retains in-frame clones only, with some absent. The profile shows under 300,000 clones, roughly 90% of them singletons. The material sequenced was PBMCs or T cells enriched from blood (not recorded which). The origin of this receptor is a woman aged 40-49 years who had recovered from COVID-19. The V and J genes are TRBV5-1 and TRBJ1-1, with D perhaps TRBD1 (5 bases). The CDR3 spells CASSLVGEGEAFF. CDR3 sequence (DNA): TGCGCCAGCAGCTTGGTAGGGGAGGGCGAAGCTTTCTTT. Combining the CDR3 with reference TRBV5-1 and TRBJ1-1 gives the whole variable domain KAGVTQTPRYLIKTRGQQVTLSCSPISGHRSVSWYQQTPGQGLQFLFEYFSETQRNKGNFPGRFSGRQFSNSRSEMNVSTLELGDSALYLCASSLVGEGEAFFGQGTRLTVV.